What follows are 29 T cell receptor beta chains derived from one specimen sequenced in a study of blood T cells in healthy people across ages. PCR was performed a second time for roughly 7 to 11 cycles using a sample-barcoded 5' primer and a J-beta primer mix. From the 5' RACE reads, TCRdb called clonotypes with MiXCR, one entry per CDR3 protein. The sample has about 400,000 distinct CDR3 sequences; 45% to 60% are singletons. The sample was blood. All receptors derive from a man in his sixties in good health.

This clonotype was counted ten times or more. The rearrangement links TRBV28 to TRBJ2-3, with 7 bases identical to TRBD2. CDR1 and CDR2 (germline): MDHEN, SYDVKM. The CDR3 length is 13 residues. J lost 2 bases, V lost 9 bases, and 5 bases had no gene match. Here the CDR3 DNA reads TGTGCCAGTGGGGGGGAGCACACAGATACGCAGTATTTT. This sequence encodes CASGGEHTDTQYF.

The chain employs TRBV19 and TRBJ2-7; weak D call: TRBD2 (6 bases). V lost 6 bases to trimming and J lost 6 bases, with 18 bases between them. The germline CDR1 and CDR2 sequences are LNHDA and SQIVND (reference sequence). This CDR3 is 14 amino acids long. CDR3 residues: CASRRGTLSAEQYF. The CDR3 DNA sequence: TGTGCCAGTAGACGGGGGACCCTCTCGGCCGAGCAGTACTTC.

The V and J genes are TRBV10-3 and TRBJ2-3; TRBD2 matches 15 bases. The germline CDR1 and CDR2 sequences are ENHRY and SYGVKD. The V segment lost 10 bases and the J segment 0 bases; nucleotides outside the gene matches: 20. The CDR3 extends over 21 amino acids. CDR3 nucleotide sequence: TGTGCCACCATGGGACTAGCGGGGGGCAACCCCAACATTTCTAGCACAGATACGCAGTATTTT. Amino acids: CATMGLAGGNPNISSTDTQYF.

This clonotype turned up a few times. As DNA, the CDR3 is TGTGCCAGCAGACCTACAGGGGCCGGGGGCTACACCTTC. Amino acids: CASRPTGAGGYTF. The chain is built from TRBV6-5 and TRBJ1-2; 7 nucleotides agree with TRBD1. There are 13 residues in the CDR3. CDR1 is MNHEY, CDR2 SVGAGI, per germline. Losses at the gene ends were 6 bases for V and 8 bases for J; bases not matched to a gene: 9.

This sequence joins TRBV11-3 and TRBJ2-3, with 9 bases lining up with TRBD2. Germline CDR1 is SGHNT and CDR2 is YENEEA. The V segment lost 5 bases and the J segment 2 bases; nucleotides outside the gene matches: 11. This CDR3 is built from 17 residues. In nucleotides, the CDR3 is TGTGCCAGCAGCCCGGGCGGCGCGGGAGGGCACACAGATACGCAGTATTTT. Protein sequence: CASSPGGAGGHTDTQYF.

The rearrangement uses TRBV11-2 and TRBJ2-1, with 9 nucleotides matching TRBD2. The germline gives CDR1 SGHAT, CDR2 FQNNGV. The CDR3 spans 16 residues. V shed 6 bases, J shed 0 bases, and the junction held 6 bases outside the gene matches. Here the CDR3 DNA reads TGTGCCAGCAGGGGGTTTAGCGGGAGCTCCTACAATGAGCAGTTCTTC. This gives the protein CASRGFSGSSYNEQFF.

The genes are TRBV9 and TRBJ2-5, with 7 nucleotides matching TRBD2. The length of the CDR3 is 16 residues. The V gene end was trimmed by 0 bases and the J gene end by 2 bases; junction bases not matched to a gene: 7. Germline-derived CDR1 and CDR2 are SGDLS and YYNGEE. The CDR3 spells CASSVDPAGPQETQYF. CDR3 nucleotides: TGTGCCAGCAGCGTAGACCCAGCGGGACCGCAAGAGACCCAGTACTTC. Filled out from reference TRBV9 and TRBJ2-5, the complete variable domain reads DSGVTQTPKHLITATGQRVTLRCSPRSGDLSVYWYQQSLDQGLQFLIQYYNGEERAKGNILERFSAQQFPDLHSELNLSSLELGDSALYFCASSVDPAGPQETQYFGPGTRLLVL.

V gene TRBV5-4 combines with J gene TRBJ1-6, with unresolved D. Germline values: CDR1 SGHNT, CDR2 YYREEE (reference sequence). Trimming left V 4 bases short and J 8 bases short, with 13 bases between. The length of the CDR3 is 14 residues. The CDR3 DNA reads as TGTGCCAGCAGCCCTCGACCTTCGGATTCACCCCTCCACTTT. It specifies CASSPRPSDSPLHF. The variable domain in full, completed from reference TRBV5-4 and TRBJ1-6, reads ETGVTQSPTHLIKTRGQQVTLRCSSQSGHNTVSWYQQALGQGPQFIFQYYREEENGRGNFPPRFSGLQFPNYSSELNVNALELDDSALYLCASSPRPSDSPLHFGNGTRLTVT.

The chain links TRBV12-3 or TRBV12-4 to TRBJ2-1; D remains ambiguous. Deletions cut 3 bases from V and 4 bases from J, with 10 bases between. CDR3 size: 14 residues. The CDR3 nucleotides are TGTGCCAGCAGTTTCGGTGGCGGTTACAATGAGCAGTTCTTC. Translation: CASSFGGGYNEQFF.

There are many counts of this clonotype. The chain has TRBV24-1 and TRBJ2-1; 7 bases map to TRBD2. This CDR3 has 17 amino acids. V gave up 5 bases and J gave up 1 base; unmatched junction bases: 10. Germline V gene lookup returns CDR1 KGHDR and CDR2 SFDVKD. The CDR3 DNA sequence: TGTGCCACCAGTGGTCGTGGTCGGGAGGTATCCTACAATGAGCAGTTCTTC. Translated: CATSGRGREVSYNEQFF.

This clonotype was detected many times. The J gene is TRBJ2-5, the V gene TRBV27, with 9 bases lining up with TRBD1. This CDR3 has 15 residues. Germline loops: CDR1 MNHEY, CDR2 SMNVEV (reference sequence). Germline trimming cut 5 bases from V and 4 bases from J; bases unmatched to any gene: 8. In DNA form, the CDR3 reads TGTGCCAGCAGTCTGACAGGGGGGCTGGGAGAGACCCAGTACTTC. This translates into CASSLTGGLGETQYF.

The CDR3 here is CASSQDNRGNYGYTF. CDR3 sequence (DNA): TGTGCCAGCAGCCAAGATAACCGGGGGAACTATGGCTACACCTTC. The chain carries TRBV4-2 and TRBJ1-2; TRBD1 might be the D (5 bases). CDR3 length: 15 residues. V was pared by 0 bases and J by 2 bases, with 10 bases between. Looked up from germline, CDR1 is LGHNA and CDR2 is YNFKEQ.

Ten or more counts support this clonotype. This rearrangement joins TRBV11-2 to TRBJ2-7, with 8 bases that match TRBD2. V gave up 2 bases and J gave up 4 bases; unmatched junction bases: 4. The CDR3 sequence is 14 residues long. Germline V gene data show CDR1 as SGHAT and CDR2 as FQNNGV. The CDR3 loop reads CASSLRGGRYEQYF. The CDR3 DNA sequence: TGTGCCAGCAGCTTACGGGGGGGAAGATACGAGCAGTACTTC.

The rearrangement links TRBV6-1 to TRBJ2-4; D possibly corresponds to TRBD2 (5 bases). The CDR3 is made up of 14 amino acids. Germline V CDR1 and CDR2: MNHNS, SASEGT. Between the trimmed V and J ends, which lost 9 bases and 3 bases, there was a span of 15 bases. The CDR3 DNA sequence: TGTGCCAGTACTAGAGTATTTGGCAAAAACATTCAGTACTTC. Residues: CASTRVFGKNIQYF.

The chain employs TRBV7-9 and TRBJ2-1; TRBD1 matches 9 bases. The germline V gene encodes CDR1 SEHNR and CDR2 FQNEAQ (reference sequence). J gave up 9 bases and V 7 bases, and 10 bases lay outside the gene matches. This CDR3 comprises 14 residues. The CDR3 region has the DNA TGTGCCAGCACTAGGACAGGGGATGGTGGTGAGCAGTTCTTC. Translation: CASTRTGDGGEQFF.

The CDR3 coding sequence is TGTGCCAGCAAATGGACAGGAGGCATGGCAGATACGCAGTATTTT. Translated: CASKWTGGMADTQYF. The chain has TRBV12-3 or TRBV12-4 and TRBJ2-3, with 7 bases matching TRBD1. After removal of 7 bases from V and 4 bases from J, the junction contained 11 bases not matched to a gene. CDR3 length: 15 residues.

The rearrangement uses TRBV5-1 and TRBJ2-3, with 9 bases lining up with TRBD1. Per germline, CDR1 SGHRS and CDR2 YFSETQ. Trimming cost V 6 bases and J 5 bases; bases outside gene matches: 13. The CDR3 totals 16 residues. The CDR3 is CASKAIPGQGKDTQYF. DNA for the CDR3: TGCGCCAGCAAGGCTATACCGGGACAGGGAAAAGATACGCAGTATTTT.

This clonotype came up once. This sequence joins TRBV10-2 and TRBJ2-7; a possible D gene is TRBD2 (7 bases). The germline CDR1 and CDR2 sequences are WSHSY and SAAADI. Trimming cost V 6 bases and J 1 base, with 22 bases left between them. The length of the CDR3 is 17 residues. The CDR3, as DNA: TGCGCCAGCAGGGGGGGCGGATTAGCGGGTTATTCCTACGAGCAGTACTTC. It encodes CASRGGGLAGYSYEQYF.

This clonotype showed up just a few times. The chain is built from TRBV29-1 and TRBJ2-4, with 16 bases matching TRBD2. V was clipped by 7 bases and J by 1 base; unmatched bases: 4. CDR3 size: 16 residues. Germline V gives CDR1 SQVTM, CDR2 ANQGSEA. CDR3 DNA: TGCAGCGCCGGGACTAGCGGGAGGGGGGCCAAAAACATTCAGTACTTC. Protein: CSAGTSGRGAKNIQYF.

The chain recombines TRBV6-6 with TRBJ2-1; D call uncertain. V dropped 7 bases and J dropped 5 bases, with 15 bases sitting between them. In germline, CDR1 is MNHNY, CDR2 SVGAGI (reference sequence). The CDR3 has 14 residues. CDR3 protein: CASTPVGFDNEQFF. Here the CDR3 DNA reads TGTGCCAGCACGCCGGTGGGATTCGACAATGAGCAGTTCTTC.

The DNA for the CDR3 is TGTGCCAGCAGCCCGCTCCCTAAAGGGGAGACCCAGTACTTC. It yields the protein CASSPLPKGETQYF. V and J are TRBV11-2 and TRBJ2-5, with D unclear. The V gene's germline CDR1 is SGHAT and CDR2 FQNNGV. The CDR3 covers 14 residues. Trimming stripped 5 bases from V and 5 bases from J, with 15 bases between.

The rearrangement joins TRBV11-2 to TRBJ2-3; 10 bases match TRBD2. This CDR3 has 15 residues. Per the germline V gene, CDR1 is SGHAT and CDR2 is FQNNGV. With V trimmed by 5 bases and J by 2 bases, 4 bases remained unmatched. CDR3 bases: TGTGCCAGCAGCATCACTAGCGGGGACACAGATACGCAGTATTTT. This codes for CASSITSGDTDTQYF.

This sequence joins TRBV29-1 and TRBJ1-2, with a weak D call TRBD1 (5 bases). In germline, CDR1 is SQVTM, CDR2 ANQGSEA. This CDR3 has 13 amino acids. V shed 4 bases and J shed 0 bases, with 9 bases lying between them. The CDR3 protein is CSVGGRANYGYTF. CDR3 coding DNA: TGCAGCGTTGGGGGCAGGGCTAACTATGGCTACACCTTC.

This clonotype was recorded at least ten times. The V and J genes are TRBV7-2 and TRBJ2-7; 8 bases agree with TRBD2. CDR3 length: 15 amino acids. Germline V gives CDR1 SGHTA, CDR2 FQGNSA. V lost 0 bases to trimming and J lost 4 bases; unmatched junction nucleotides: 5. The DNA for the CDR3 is TGTGCCAGCAGCTTAGCGGGACTAGGCCTATACGAGCAGTACTTC. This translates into CASSLAGLGLYEQYF.

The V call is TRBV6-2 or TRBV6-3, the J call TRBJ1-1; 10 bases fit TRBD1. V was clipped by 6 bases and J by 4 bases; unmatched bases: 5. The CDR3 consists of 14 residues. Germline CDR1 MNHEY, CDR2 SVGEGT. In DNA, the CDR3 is TGTGCCAGCAGCAGACAGGGGGCGGGCACTGAAGCTTTCTTT. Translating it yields CASSRQGAGTEAFF.

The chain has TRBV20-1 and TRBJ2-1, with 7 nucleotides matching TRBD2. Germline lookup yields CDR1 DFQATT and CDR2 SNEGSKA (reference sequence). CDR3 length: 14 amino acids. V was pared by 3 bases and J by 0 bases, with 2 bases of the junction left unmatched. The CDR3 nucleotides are TGCAGTGCTAGGGCGGGAGACTCCTACAATGAGCAGTTCTTC. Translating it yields CSARAGDSYNEQFF.

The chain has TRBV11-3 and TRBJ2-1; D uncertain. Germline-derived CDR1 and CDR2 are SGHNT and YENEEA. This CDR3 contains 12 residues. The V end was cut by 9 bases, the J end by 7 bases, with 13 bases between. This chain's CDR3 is CASSRVVNEQFF. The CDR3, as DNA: TGTGCCAGTAGCCGAGTAGTTAATGAGCAGTTCTTC.

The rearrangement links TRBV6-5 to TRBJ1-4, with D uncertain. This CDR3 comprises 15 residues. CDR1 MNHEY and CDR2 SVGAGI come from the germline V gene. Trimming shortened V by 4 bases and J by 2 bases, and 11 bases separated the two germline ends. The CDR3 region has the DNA TGTGCCAGCAGTTGCGGAGGCCCCACTAATGAAAAACTGTTTTTT. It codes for CASSCGGPTNEKLFF.

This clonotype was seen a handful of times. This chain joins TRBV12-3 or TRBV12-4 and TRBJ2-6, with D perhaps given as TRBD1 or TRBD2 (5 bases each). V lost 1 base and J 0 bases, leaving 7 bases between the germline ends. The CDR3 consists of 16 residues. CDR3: CASSLGGTSGANVLTF. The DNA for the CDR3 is TGTGCCAGCAGTTTAGGGGGGACCTCTGGGGCCAACGTCCTGACTTTC.